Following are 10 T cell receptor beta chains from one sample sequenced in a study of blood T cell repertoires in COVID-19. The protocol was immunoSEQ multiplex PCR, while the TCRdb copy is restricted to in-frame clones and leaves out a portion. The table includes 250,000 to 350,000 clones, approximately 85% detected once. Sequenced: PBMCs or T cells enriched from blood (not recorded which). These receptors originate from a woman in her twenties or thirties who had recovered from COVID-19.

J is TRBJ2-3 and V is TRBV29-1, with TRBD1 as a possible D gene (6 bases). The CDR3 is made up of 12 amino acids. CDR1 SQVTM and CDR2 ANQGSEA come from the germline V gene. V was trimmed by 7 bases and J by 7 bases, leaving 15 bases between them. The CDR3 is CSAWRQVNTQYF. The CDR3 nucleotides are TGCAGCGCCTGGAGACAGGTTAATACGCAGTATTTT.

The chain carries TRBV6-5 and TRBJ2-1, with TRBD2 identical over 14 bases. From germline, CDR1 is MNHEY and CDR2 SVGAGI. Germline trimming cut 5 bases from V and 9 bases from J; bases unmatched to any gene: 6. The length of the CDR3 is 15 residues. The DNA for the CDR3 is TGTGCCAGCAGTCCCGGACTAGCGGGAGGATCTGAGCAGTTCTTC. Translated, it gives CASSPGLAGGSEQFF.

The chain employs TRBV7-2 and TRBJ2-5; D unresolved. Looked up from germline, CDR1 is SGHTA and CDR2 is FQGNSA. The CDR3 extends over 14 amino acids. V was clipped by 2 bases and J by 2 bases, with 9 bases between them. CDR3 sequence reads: CASSLPPVQETQYF. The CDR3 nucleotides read TGTGCCAGCAGCTTACCCCCCGTGCAAGAGACCCAGTACTTC.

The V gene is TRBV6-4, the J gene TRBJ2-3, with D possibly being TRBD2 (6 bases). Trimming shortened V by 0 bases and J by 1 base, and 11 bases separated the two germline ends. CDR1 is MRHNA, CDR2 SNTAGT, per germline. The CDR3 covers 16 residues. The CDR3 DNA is TGTGCCAGCAGTGACTCGGTCGAGCGGGGCACAGATACGCAGTATTTT. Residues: CASSDSVERGTDTQYF.

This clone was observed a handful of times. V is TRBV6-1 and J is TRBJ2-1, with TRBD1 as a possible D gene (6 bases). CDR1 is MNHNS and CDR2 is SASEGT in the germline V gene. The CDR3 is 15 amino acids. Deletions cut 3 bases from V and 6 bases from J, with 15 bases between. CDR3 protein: CASSELQGSFNEQFF. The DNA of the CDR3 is TGTGCCAGCAGTGAGTTACAGGGTTCGTTCAATGAGCAGTTCTTC.

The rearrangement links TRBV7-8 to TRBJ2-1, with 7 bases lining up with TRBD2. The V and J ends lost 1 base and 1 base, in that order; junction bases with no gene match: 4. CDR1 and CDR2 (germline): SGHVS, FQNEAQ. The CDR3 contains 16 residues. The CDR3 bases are TGTGCCAGCAGCTTAGTTGGGACTACTTCCTACAATGAGCAGTTCTTC. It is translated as CASSLVGTTSYNEQFF.

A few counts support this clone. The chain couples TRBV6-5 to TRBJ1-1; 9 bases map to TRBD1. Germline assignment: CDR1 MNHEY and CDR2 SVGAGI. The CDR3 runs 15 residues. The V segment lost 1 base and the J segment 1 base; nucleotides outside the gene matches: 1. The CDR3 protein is CASSYWGQGNTEAFF. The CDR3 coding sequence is TGTGCCAGCAGTTACTGGGGACAGGGGAACACTGAAGCTTTCTTT.

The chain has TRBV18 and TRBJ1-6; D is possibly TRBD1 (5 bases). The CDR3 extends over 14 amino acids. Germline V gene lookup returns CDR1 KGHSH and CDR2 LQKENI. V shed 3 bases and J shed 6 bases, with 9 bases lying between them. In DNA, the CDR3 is TGTGCCAGCTCACCTTTGGGACTTAATTCACCCCTCCACTTT. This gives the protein CASSPLGLNSPLHF.

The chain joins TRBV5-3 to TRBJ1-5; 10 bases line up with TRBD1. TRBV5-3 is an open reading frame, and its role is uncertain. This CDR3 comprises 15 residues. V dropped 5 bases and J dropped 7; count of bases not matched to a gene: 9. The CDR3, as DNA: TGTGCCAGAAGTCCCGGGACAGGGGTAGTGCAGCCCCAGCATTTT. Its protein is CARSPGTGVVQPQHF.

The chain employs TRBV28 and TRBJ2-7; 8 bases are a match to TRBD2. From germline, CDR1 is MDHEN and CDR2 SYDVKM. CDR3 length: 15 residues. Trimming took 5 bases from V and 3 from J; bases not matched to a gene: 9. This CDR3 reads CASSDPTGGDYEQYF. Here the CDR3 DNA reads TGTGCCAGCAGTGATCCCACGGGGGGGGACTACGAGCAGTACTTC.